This record concerns one T cell receptor beta chain sequence. No antigen is known for it. No qualities accompany the bases; no much larger clone lies one base away. The immunoSEQ Assay was used to sequence TCR beta CDR3 regions from DNA. The paper's processing steps were these. To compute T cell density, TCR beta template counts were normalized to usable DNA, which was estimated by amplifying housekeeping genes. Using the preseqR package, richness was estimated by extrapolating to 120,000 templates for tissue samples and 400,000 templates for PBMC samples. Clonality was defined by subtracting Pielou's evenness from one. Tissue-enriched TCRs were identified by differential abundance testing using productive amino-acid clonotypes, minimum total count 5 and alpha 0.1. The Jaccard Index and the Morisita Overlap Index were used to measure repertoire overlap between compartments. TCR beta CDR3s were clustered by GLIPH together with public tetramer-defined viral CDR3s, and at least three viral sequences plus V-gene enrichment were required for viral motifs. Imported from immuneACCESS, the table was reduced by TCRdb to in-frame sequences with V and J called. These copies leave out some clones; in studies compared against another copy, an unresolved V gene accounts for under half, and the cause of the remainder is not known. The DNA was the basis for D and trimming; V, J and clone size are from that table. The sample table lists 50,000 to 65,000 clones, roughly 79% of them with a count of one. Around 4.8% of the sample comes from the top ten.

The data are from a study of T cells in localized non-small cell lung cancer (dated by TCRdb to between 2020 and 2021). With respect to the entire study: The study examined T cell repertoires in 200 to 300 patients with early-stage NSCLC and compared tumors with uninvolved tumor-adjacent lungs. All 240 or so NSCLC patients in the cohort were treatment-naive and had localized lung tumors that were resected. A mean age of around 69 years was recorded for the NSCLC patients, of whom more than 120 were male and some 100 were female.

At diagnosis, peripheral blood, uninvolved tumor-adjacent lung and tumor were collected and were preserved as a mix of fresh-frozen and FFPE material. For TCR repertoire profiling, the blood samples were analyzed as peripheral blood mononuclear cells. Overall study results and their limits: The highest T cell clonality was observed in uninvolved tumor-adjacent lung, where clonality exceeded that of tumor, suggesting that antigenic responses were more focused in uninvolved tumor-adjacent lung. Longer overall survival was associated with higher blood T cell density, whereas shorter survival was associated with higher adjacent-lung clonality. A median of approximately 55 of the top 100 tumor clones were detected in paired uninvolved adjacent lung, and 25 to 35 of these tumor clones were also found among the top 100 clones of the paired uninvolved adjacent lung. Multi-region tumor sequencing was not performed, so intratumor heterogeneity could not be excluded. Because the study design was exploratory, TCR variables were selected using unadjusted p-values without false-discovery rate correction.

The CDR3 goes from the cysteine to the phenylalanine over 13 residues. Only the CDR3 portion is preserved as DNA: 39 bases, with reading frame beginning at the first base. V was cut back by 2 bases and J by 3 bases, leaving a gap of 8 bases between them. CDR1 LNHNV and CDR2 YYDKDF are derived from the germline V gene (reference sequence). This clonotype originated in a man between 40 and 70 years old with stage II lung adenocarcinoma. The sample here was PBMCs, taken before any cancer treatment. The sequence links TRBV15 to TRBJ2-7; no D gene can be assigned with confidence. In nucleotides, the sequence is TGTGCCACCAGCAGAAATCCGGGCTACGAGCAGTACTTC. It translates to CATSRNPGYEQYF.